The T cell receptor beta chain under discussion was sequenced for a study of shared clonotypes between healthy human individuals. General study points: Estimated richness was generally greater in naive than memory subsets.

The repertoire was sequenced with immunoSEQ multiplex PCR; TCRdb's copy has only in-frame clones and lacks some. Seen here are roughly 1,600,000 clones, 98% to 99% observed once, and the top ten hold about 0.34%. Notes on this clone: Antigen: not known.

The CDR3 has 13 amino acids. V was pared by 5 bases and J by 1 base, with 8 bases between. From germline, CDR1 is MNHEY and CDR2 SMNVEV (reference sequence). Sequenced material: naive CD4+ T cells sorted from blood. Stated subset: CD45RA+ positively selected. This TCR was recovered from a young man in good health. The genes are TRBV27 and TRBJ1-1; no firm D call. CDR3 DNA sequence: TGTGCCAGCAGTCGGCCACCGAACACTGAAGCTTTCTTT. Protein: CASSRPPNTEAFF.